This record covers a single T cell receptor beta chain. The antigen remains unidentified. The table came from immunoSEQ multiplex PCR; TCRdb's copy has only in-frame clones and leaves some out. The repertoire has roughly 28,000 clones, 90% to 95% of them found once; the top ten carry about 0.16%. The data are from a study of regulatory and conventional T cells in RAG deficiency. The sorted conventional CD4+ T cells were CD25-low and CD127-high, with genomic DNA sequenced. General study results and limits: Shannon entropy was markedly lower and Simpson indices higher in RAG-deficient patients than control T-cell subsets. Shorter CDR3s in all patient subsets; >85% Treg-Tconv overlap in Omenn. Other subsets showed approximately 10-fold reductions, but Treg unique TCR beta sequences fell 75 to 100-fold in these patients.

The CDR3 consists of 15 residues. Germline V gene sequence: CDR1 LNHDA, CDR2 SQIVND (reference sequence). The junction had 9 bases not matched to a gene; V was cut back by 6 bases and J by 9 bases. These data were likewise used in another study, on regulatory T cells. That investigation notes: The PCR used 52 TRBV and 13 TRBJ primers.

This sequence joins TRBV19 and TRBJ1-6; 9 bases match TRBD1. The receptor was derived from a human donor in good health. Sequencing was carried out using CD25- CD4+ T cells sorted from blood. CDR3 DNA sequence: TGTGCCAGTAGGCCCCCGGGACAGGGCGGTTCACCCCTCCACTTT. Its translation is CASRPPGQGGSPLHF.